A selection of T cell receptor beta chains follows, all from one sample in a study of CD8 T cells in ankylosing spondylitis. Via MiXCR, TCRdb re-called the 5' RACE reads, giving one row per CDR3 protein. This sample yields about 460,000 distinct CDR3 sequences, of which about 5.4% are seen a single time; around 3.4% belongs to the top ten. Sequencing used blood, either unsorted or a sorted T cell fraction (not recorded which). The receptor source for this set is a male donor with ankylosing spondylitis. CDR3s include the opening cysteine and the closing phenylalanine or tryptophan. The D gene is left open where the match is weak. Clone sizes are given selectively: once, few, many, or a class where the clone is expanded.

j_gene	v_gene	d_gene	abundance	CDR3nt	CDR3aa
TRBJ1-5	TRBV4-3	-	few	TGCGCCAGCAGCCAAGATGGGGGTCCGGGGAGAAGCAATCAGCCCCAGCATTTT	CASSQDGGPGRSNQPQHF
TRBJ1-2	TRBV28	-	many	TGTGCCAGCGGGAGCCTTACGCCCTATGGCTACACCTTC	CASGSLTPYGYTF
TRBJ2-1	TRBV7-9	TRBD2	many	TGTGCCAGCAGCCCCTATGGTGGACTAGTCCAGCAGTTCTTC	CASSPYGGLVQQFF
TRBJ1-5	TRBV11-2	-	many	TGTGCCAGCAGCGCTCTTATAGGCAATCAGCCCCAGCATTTT	CASSALIGNQPQHF
TRBJ2-1	TRBV6-2/TRBV6-3	-	few	TGTGCCAGCGCCCCCGGGGTTGCCCCCTACAATGAGCAGTTCTTC	CASAPGVAPYNEQFF
TRBJ2-1	TRBV28	TRBD1	many	TGTGCCAGCAGGACCCTGACAGGGAGCTCCTACAATGAGCAGTTCTTC	CASRTLTGSSYNEQFF
TRBJ2-2	TRBV5-1	TRBD1	many	TGCGCCAGCACGGGACAGGGTGTATCAGGGGAGCTGTTTTTT	CASTGQGVSGELFF
TRBJ2-7	TRBV27	-	many	TGTGCCAGCAGTCCCGGTGGGCCGAGGGGCGAGCAGTACTTC	CASSPGGPRGEQYF
TRBJ1-6	TRBV4-2	-	many	TGTGCCAGCAGCCAAGATGGTGAGGACAGTTCACCCCTCCACTTT	CASSQDGEDSSPLHF
TRBJ1-5	TRBV30	-	few	TGTGCCTGGAGTGGCGGACTGAATAGCAATCAGCCCCAGCATTTT	CAWSGGLNSNQPQHF
TRBJ1-6	TRBV20-1	-	many	TGCAGTGCTAGAGTAACTAGGGATTTGCCCCTCCACTTT	CSARVTRDLPLHF
TRBJ2-3	TRBV24-1	TRBD1	many	TGTGCCACCAGTGATCCCGGGACAGGGGGTGTGGATACGCAGTATTTT	CATSDPGTGGVDTQYF
TRBJ1-4	TRBV29-1	-	many	TGCAGCGTTGAAGCGGTTGGACACCATGAAAAACTGTTTTTT	CSVEAVGHHEKLFF
TRBJ1-1	TRBV7-2	TRBD1	-	TGTGCCAGCAGCTTCGACAGGGCTTGGAACACTGAAGCTTTCTTT	CASSFDRAWNTEAFF
TRBJ1-5	TRBV20-1	TRBD1	many	TGCAGTGCTCGACGTCCGGGACAGGGTCTCCATCAGCCCCAGCATTTT	CSARRPGQGLHQPQHF
TRBJ1-2	TRBV11-2	-	many	TGTGCCAGCAGCTTCTCCGGAGTAGGTGGCTACACCTTC	CASSFSGVGGYTF
TRBJ1-2	TRBV5-1	TRBD1	many	TGCGCCAGCAGCTTGGCCGATAGACAGGGCTATGGCTACACCTTC	CASSLADRQGYGYTF
TRBJ2-5	TRBV7-2	-	-	TGTGCCAGCAGCTTCTCCACGTCCCAAGAGACCCAGTACTTC	CASSFSTSQETQYF
TRBJ1-2	TRBV20-1	-	many	TGCAGTGCTAGAGAGGGAACCGCGAGTGGCTACACCTTC	CSAREGTASGYTF
TRBJ2-1	TRBV5-1	-	many	TGCGCCAGCAGCTTTGACGGGTACAATGAGCAGTTCTTC	CASSFDGYNEQFF
TRBJ1-4	TRBV7-9	TRBD1	many	TGTGCCAGCAGATCCTCAGGGGGCAGGCCTGAAAAACTGTTTTTT	CASRSSGGRPEKLFF
TRBJ2-3	TRBV20-1	TRBD2	few	TGCAGTGCTAGAGCAGGGACAGGGACTAGCGGGGGGCTGACAGATACGCAGTATTTT	CSARAGTGTSGGLTDTQYF
TRBJ2-1	TRBV7-2	-	many	TGTGCCAGCAGCTCAGGGGTTTACCCCTCCAATGAGCAGTTCTTC	CASSSGVYPSNEQFF
TRBJ2-3	TRBV2	-	many	TGTGCCAGCGCAGTCCTCCCAGATACGCAGTATTTT	CASAVLPDTQYF
TRBJ2-5	TRBV12-3/TRBV12-4	-	-	TGTGCCCGCAGTTTATGGGGGGCGCCCCACCAGTACCAAGAGACCCAGTACTTC	CARSLWGAPHQYQETQYF
TRBJ2-6	TRBV10-3	-	many	TGTGCCATCAGTGAGGGCTCGGCTTCTGGGGCCAACGTCCTGACTTTC	CAISEGSASGANVLTF
TRBJ2-3	TRBV7-6	TRBD2	many	TGTGCCAGCAGCTTAGTAGGGACTAGCAGAAGCACAGATACGCAGTATTTT	CASSLVGTSRSTDTQYF
TRBJ1-1	TRBV20-1	-	many	TGCCATAGCGGGAGGGGTACTGAAGCTTTCTTT	CHSGRGTEAFF
TRBJ1-1	TRBV29-1	TRBD1	-	TGCAGCGTTGAAGTCAGGCAGGGGGGCACTGAAGCTTTCTTT	CSVEVRQGGTEAFF
TRBJ2-4	TRBV4-3	-	many	TGCGCCAGCAGCCAGGATTACCGGGGCCAGAGGGACATTCAGTACTTC	CASSQDYRGQRDIQYF
TRBJ2-3	TRBV20-1	TRBD1	-	TGCAGTGCTTGGGACAGGGTGGGGCCCATTGATACGCAGTATTTT	CSAWDRVGPIDTQYF
TRBJ2-6	TRBV10-3	-	many	TGTGCCATCAGCAGTTTTCGCTCTGGGGCCAACGTCCTGACTTTC	CAISSFRSGANVLTF
TRBJ2-1	TRBV27	-	few	TGTGCCAGCAGTAACGGGGGCGGGTATGAGCAGTTCTTC	CASSNGGGYEQFF
TRBJ2-2	TRBV18	TRBD1	many	TGTGCCAGCTCACCCCCGACAGGGGTGGACACCGGGGAGCTGTTTTTT	CASSPPTGVDTGELFF
TRBJ1-2	TRBV12-3/TRBV12-4	-	many	TGTGCCAGCATTCGGCAGTCTATTGATGGCTACACCTTC	CASIRQSIDGYTF
TRBJ2-7	TRBV6-2/TRBV6-3	-	many	TGTGCCAGCAGCCCCGCTACCGAGCAGTACTTC	CASSPATEQYF
TRBJ2-1	TRBV20-1	-	many	TGCAGTGCTTTTATTCCACAGGGTGGTGAGCAGTTCTTC	CSAFIPQGGEQFF
TRBJ2-7	TRBV4-3	-	many	TGCGCCAGCAGCCCCAGACCCGGAGAGCAGTACTTC	CASSPRPGEQYF
TRBJ2-3	TRBV7-2	TRBD1	many	TGTGCCAGCAGCCGAGACAGGGTTAGCACAGATACGCAGTATTTT	CASSRDRVSTDTQYF
TRBJ2-1	TRBV10-3	TRBD2	many	TGTGCCATCAGATCAAGCGGGGGGGCCTTACATGAGCAGTTCTTC	CAIRSSGGALHEQFF
TRBJ2-7	TRBV11-2	-	-	TGTGCCAGCAGCTTAGCTTCTCGGACAGAGAATTACGAGCAGTACTTC	CASSLASRTENYEQYF
TRBJ2-1	TRBV19	-	once	TGTGCCAGTACCCGTGCAGCTGATCCATCCAATGAGCAGTTCTTC	CASTRAADPSNEQFF
TRBJ1-2	TRBV9	TRBD1	many	TGTGCCAGCAGCGTAGGGAGGGGGCTATGGGGCTACACCTTC	CASSVGRGLWGYTF
TRBJ1-5	TRBV20-1	-	many	TGCAGTGCTAGAGATGGTTGGGGCTTTCTAATAGAGCAGCCCCAGCATTTT	CSARDGWGFLIEQPQHF
TRBJ2-1	TRBV4-3	TRBD2	-	TGCGCCAGCAGCCAAGAATGGGCTAGCGGGAGTTGGAGTAAGAATGAGCAGTTCTTC	CASSQEWASGSWSKNEQFF
TRBJ2-3	TRBV10-3	TRBD2	many	TGTGCCATCAGGAGAACTAGCGGAGCTAGCACAGATACGCAGTATTTT	CAIRRTSGASTDTQYF
TRBJ2-1	TRBV7-2	TRBD2	-	TGTGCCAGCAGCTTAAATGGGAGGGCCTGGAATGAGCAGTTCTTC	CASSLNGRAWNEQFF
TRBJ2-7	TRBV6-2/TRBV6-3	-	many	TGTGCCAGCAGTTGGTGGGGACTTTCCTCCTACGAGCAGTACTTC	CASSWWGLSSYEQYF
TRBJ1-2	TRBV10-3	-	many	TGTGCCATCAGTGAGTCGGGGCAGATCTATGGCTACACCTTC	CAISESGQIYGYTF